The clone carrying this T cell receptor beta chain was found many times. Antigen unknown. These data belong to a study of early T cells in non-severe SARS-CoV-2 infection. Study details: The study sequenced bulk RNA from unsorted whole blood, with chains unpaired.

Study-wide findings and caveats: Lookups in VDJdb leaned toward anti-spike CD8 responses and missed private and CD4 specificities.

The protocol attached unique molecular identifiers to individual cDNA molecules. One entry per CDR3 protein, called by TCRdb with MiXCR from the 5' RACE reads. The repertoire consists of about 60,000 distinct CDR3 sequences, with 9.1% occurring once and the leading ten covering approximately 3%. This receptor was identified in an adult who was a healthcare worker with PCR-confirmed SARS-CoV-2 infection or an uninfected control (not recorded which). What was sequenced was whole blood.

CDR3 sequence: CASSLYGSSTDTQYF. CDR3 sequence (DNA): TGCGCCAGCAGCTTGTACGGCAGCTCCACAGATACGCAGTATTTT. V and J are TRBV5-1 and TRBJ2-3; D gene uncertain. V gave up 1 base and J gave up 2 bases, with 11 bases separating them. The germline V gene has CDR1 SGHRS and CDR2 YFSETQ. The length of the CDR3 is 15 residues.